Below, one T cell receptor (beta chain) is given with its context. Its matching antigen is unknown. This sample is drawn from a study of T cell responses to AZD1222 COVID-19 vaccine. Overall study results and limits: No day 14 peak samples; only post-peak repertoires were characterized. At study baseline, merely over 5 AZD1222 recipients were seropositive. Females outnumbered males among donors, who were mostly white British; clonal diversity was possibly underestimated.

The data were produced by immunoSEQ multiplex PCR, yet TCRdb's version contains in-frame clones alone and is incomplete. The repertoire has 75,000 to 100,000 clones, around 94% of them found once; the top ten carry approximately 12%. Trimming took 5 bases from V and 5 from J, leaving 19 bases between them. The CDR3 runs 15 residues. Germline-derived CDR1 and CDR2 are SGHNT and YYREEE (reference sequence). V usage is TRBV5-4 and J usage is TRBJ1-1; TRBD1 is a possible D gene (6 bases). Source: peripheral blood, taken on day 0 of AZD1222 vaccination. This sequence originates from an adult in good health. The CDR3 coding sequence is TGTGCCAGCAGTTGGATCTCACAGGGTGAGACTGAAGCTTTCTTT. Protein sequence: CASSWISQGETEAFF.